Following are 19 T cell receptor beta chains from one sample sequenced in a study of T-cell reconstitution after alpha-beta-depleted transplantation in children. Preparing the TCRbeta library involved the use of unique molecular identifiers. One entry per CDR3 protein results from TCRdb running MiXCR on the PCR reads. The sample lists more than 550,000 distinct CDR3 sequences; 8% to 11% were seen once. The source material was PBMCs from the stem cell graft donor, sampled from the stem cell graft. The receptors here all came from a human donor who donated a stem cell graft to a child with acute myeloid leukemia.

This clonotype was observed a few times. The CDR3 loop is CASSPRDRVDNEQFF. The CDR3 DNA sequence: TGTGCCAGCAGTCCTCGGGACAGGGTGGACAATGAGCAGTTCTTC. The J gene is TRBJ2-1, the V gene TRBV28; TRBD1 agrees at 9 bases. There are 15 residues in the CDR3. Germline V gene sequence: CDR1 MDHEN, CDR2 SYDVKM. V was pared by 5 bases and J by 5 bases, with 7 bases of the junction left unmatched.

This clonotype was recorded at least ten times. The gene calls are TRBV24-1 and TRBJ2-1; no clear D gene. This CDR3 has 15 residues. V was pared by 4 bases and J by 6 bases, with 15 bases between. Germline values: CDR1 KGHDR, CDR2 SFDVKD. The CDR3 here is CATSDPFRVGNEQFF. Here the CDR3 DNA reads TGTGCCACCAGTGACCCCTTTAGAGTTGGCAATGAGCAGTTCTTC.

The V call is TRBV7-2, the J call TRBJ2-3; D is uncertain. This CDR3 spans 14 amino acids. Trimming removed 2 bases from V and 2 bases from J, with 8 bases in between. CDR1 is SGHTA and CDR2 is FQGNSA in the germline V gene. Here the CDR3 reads CASSLLQNTDTQYF. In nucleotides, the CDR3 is TGTGCCAGCAGCTTATTACAGAACACAGATACGCAGTATTTT.

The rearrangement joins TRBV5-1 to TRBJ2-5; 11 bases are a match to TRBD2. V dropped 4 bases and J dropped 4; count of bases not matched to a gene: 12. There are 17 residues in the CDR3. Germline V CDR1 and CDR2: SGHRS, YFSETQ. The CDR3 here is CASSSGLAGGSGETQYF. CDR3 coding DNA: TGCGCCAGCAGCAGTGGGCTAGCGGGAGGCTCAGGAGAGACCCAGTACTTC.

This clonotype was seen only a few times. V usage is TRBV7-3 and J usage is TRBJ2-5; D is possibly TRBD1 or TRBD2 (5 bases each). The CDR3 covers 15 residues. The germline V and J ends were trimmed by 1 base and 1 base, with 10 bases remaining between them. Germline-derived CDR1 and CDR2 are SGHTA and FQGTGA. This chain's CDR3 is CASSLNRDVQETQYF. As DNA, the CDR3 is TGTGCCAGCAGCTTAAATCGGGACGTCCAAGAGACCCAGTACTTC.

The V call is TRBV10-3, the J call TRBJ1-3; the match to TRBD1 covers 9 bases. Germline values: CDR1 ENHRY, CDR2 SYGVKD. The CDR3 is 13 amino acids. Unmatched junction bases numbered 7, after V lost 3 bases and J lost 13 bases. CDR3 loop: CAISDLQGATIYF. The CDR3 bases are TGTGCCATCAGTGACTTACAGGGGGCAACGATATATTTT.

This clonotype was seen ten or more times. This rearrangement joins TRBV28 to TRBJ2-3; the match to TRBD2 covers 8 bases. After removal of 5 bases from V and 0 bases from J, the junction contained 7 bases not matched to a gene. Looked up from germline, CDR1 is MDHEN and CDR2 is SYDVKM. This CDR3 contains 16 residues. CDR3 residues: CASSLSSGGSTDTQYF. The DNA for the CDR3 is TGTGCCAGCAGTCTGTCCAGCGGGGGTAGCACAGATACGCAGTATTTT.

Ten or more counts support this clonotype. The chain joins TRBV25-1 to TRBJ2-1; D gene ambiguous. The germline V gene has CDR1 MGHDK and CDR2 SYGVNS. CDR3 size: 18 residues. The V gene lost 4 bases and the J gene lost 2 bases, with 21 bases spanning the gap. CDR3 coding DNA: TGTGCCAGCAGTGTTCCAATTACATGGAAACCGGCCTACAATGAGCAGTTCTTC. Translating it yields CASSVPITWKPAYNEQFF.

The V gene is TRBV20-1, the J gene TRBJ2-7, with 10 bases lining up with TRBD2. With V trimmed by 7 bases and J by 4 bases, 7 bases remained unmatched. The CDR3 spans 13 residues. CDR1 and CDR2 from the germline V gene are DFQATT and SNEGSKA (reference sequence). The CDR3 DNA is TGCAGTGTTATAGCGGGAGGTGGTTACGAGCAGTACTTC. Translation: CSVIAGGGYEQYF.

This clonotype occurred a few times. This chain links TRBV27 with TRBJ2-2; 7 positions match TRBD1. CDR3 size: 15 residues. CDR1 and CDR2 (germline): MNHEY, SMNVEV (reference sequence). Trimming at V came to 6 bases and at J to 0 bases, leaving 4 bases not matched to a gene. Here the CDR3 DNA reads TGTGCCAGCAGGGTGGGACAGACGAACACCGGGGAGCTGTTTTTT. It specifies CASRVGQTNTGELFF.

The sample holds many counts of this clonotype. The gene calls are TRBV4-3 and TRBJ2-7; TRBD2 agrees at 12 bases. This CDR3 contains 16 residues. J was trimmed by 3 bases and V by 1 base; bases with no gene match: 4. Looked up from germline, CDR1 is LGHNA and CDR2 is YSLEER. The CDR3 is CASSQVLAGGLYEQYF. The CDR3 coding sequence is TGCGCCAGCAGCCAAGTACTAGCGGGAGGCCTCTACGAGCAGTACTTC.

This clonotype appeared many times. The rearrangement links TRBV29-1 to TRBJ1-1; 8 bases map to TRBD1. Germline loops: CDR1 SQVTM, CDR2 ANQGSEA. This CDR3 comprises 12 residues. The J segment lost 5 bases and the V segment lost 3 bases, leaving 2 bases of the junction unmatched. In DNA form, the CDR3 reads TGCAGCGTTGATAACAGGGGGACTGAAGCTTTCTTT. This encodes CSVDNRGTEAFF.

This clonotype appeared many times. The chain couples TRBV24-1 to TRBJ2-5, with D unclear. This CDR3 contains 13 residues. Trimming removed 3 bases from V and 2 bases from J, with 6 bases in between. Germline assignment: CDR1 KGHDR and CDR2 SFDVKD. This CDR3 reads CATSDGIQETQYF. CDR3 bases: TGTGCCACCAGTGATGGGATTCAAGAGACCCAGTACTTC.

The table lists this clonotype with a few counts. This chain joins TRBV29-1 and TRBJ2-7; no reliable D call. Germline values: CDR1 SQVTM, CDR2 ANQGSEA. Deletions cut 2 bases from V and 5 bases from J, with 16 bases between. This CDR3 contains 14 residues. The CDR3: CSVETSPQRNEQYF. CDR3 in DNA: TGCAGCGTTGAAACGTCCCCACAACGGAACGAGCAGTACTTC.

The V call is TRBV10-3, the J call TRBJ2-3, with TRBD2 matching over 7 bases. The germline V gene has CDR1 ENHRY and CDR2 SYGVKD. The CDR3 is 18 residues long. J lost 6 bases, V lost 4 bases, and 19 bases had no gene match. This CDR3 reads CAISGPPGGAGAPDTQYF. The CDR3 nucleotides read TGTGCCATCAGTGGGCCCCCCGGTGGCGCGGGAGCGCCCGATACGCAGTATTTT.

CDR3 nucleotide sequence: TGTGCCAGCAGCTACCACAGGGGCCAAAGCAATCAGCCCCAGCATTTT. Translated, it gives CASSYHRGQSNQPQHF. V gene TRBV12-3 or TRBV12-4 combines with J gene TRBJ1-5; TRBD1 aligns across 7 bases. J lost 1 base, V lost 6 bases, and 9 bases had no gene match. The CDR3 consists of 16 residues.

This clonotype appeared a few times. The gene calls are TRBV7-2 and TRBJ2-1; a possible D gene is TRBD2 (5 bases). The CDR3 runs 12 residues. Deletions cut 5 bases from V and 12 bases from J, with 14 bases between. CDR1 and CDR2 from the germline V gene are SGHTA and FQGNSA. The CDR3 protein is CASSPIREAQFF. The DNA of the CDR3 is TGTGCCAGCAGCCCGATCCGGGAAGCGCAGTTCTTC. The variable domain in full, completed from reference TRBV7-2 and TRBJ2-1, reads GAGVSQSPSNKVTEKGKDVELRCDPISGHTALYWYRQSLGQGLEFLIYFQGNSAPDKSGLPSDRFSAERTGGSVSTLTIQRTQQEDSAVYLCASSPIREAQFFGPGTRLTVL.

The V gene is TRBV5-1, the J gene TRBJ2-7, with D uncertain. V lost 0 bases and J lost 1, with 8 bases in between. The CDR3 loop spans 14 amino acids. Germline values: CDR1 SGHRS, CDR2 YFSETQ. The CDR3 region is CASSLEDPSYEQYF. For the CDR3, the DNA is TGCGCCAGCAGCTTGGAGGACCCTTCCTACGAGCAGTACTTC.

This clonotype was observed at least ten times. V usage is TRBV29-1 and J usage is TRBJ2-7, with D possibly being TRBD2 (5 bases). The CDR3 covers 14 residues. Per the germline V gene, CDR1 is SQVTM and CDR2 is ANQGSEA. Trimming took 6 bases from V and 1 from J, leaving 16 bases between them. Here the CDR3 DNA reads TGCAGCGTCAAACGGGAACATAGTTCCTACGAGCAGTACTTC. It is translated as CSVKREHSSYEQYF.